This T cell receptor (beta chain) was sequenced in a study of T cell changes during pregnancy in multiple sclerosis. Assay: immunoSEQ multiplex PCR; the TCRdb copy retains only in-frame clones and omits some. Of about 43,000 clones listed, 88% are singletons. Trimming removed 1 base at V and 4 bases at J, with 15 bases between. Per the germline V gene, CDR1 is MNHNS and CDR2 is SASEGT. The CDR3 has 16 residues. The V gene is TRBV6-1, the J gene TRBJ2-3; possible D gene TRBD2, 6 bases. The specimen comprised peripheral blood, sampled in the first trimester of pregnancy. The receptor was isolated from a female donor in good health, enrolled as a control in a pregnancy study. CDR3 loop: CASSEGGGVGADTQYF. Written as DNA, the CDR3 is TGTGCCAGCAGTGAAGGAGGCGGGGTAGGTGCAGATACGCAGTATTTT.